The rows below give T cell receptor beta chains drawn from one sample of a study of shared clonotypes between healthy human individuals. Here immunoSEQ multiplex PCR was the method, and the copy in TCRdb shows in-frame clones only, minus some. The profile shows nearly 750,000 clones, just under 75% of them singletons. Sequenced: memory CD4+ T cells sorted from blood. These receptors were obtained from a woman under 40 in good health. Each CDR3 is given with its conserved first and last residue. D genes are given only for firm matches.

d_call	v_call	j_call	cdr3_aa
NA	TRBV18	TRBJ2-1	CASSQRAGSYNEQFF
NA	TRBV7-2	TRBJ1-3	CASSQNRVSGNTIYF
TRBD2	TRBV7-9	TRBJ2-1	CASSSLDSGRSEQFF
NA	TRBV7-9	TRBJ2-5	CASSFSDQETQYF
NA	TRBV11-2	TRBJ2-7	CASSFSGEQYF
NA	TRBV29-1	TRBJ1-2	CSVVGDGDYGYTF
NA	TRBV7-8	TRBJ1-1	CASSLDTNTEAFF
NA	TRBV7-8	TRBJ2-1	CASSGTDSNHYNEQFF
NA	TRBV4-1	TRBJ2-1	CASSTGTHFYNEQFF
TRBD1	TRBV2	TRBJ2-7	CASSGTGWSLQYF
TRBD1	TRBV7-9	TRBJ1-1	CASSRDRRTEAFF
TRBD1	TRBV14	TRBJ2-5	CASSQGTGGRKQETQYF
NA	TRBV7-8	TRBJ2-3	CASSLEAGQSTDTQYF
TRBD1	TRBV5-1	TRBJ2-2	CASSQTGTEAGELFF
NA	TRBV30	TRBJ2-7	CAWSVYYEQYF
NA	TRBV28	TRBJ1-5	CASTSRVLQRAQHF
NA	TRBV19	TRBJ1-5	CASRRGGSNQPQHF
NA	TRBV10-1	TRBJ1-1	CASSGERTAMNTEAFF
TRBD1	TRBV7-2	TRBJ1-1	CASSLASPGQGTHTEAFF
TRBD1	TRBV28	TRBJ2-3	CASSLWGQGAGGTQYF
NA	TRBV5-6	TRBJ1-1	CASSRTAGNTEAFF
NA	TRBV6-6	TRBJ2-6	CATNTPGSGANVLTF
NA	TRBV20-1	TRBJ2-7	CSAGPGYEQYF
NA	TRBV15	TRBJ1-5	CATSREAVGYSNQPQHF
NA	TRBV28	TRBJ2-1	CASRTRGPNNEQFF
TRBD2	TRBV19	TRBJ2-3	CASRTTSGRADTQYF
NA	TRBV5-1	TRBJ2-6	CASMTGSGANVLTF
NA	TRBV28	TRBJ1-2	CASREGSSPYGYTF
TRBD2	TRBV7-9	TRBJ2-5	CASSTQPSLAGFQETQYF
TRBD1	TRBV7-9	TRBJ2-7	CASSLSTGGYEQYF
NA	TRBV2	TRBJ1-5	CASNGAISNQPQHF
TRBD1	TRBV5-4	TRBJ1-1	CASSEQPGQGVTEAFF
NA	TRBV2	TRBJ2-1	CASVLEGPSNEQFF
NA	TRBV2	TRBJ1-5	CASSEVVGPGPQHF
NA	TRBV27	TRBJ2-7	CASSMRGGSYEQYF
NA	TRBV27	TRBJ2-7	CASSLSGGGYEQYF
NA	TRBV6-5	TRBJ2-4	CASSFQRLAKNIQYF
NA	TRBV6-5	TRBJ2-2	CASSVLVTGELFF
NA	TRBV29-1	TRBJ1-1	CSVRAGVVTEAFF
NA	TRBV7-9	TRBJ1-2	CASRSERWGEKVGYGYTF
TRBD2	TRBV27	TRBJ2-5	CASSSDGREQYF
TRBD1	TRBV28	TRBJ2-7	CASRTGQGAWEQYF
NA	TRBV19	TRBJ1-1	CAASSGGYVNTEAFF
NA	TRBV28	TRBJ1-4	CASSLGGATEEKLFF
NA	TRBV4-2	TRBJ2-1	CASSQVGGTYNEQFF
NA	TRBV2	TRBJ1-2	CASSETVRVAGYTF
NA	TRBV19	TRBJ2-5	CASRESQGGGQETQYF
NA	TRBV19	TRBJ2-5	CASSIVSQETQYF
TRBD2	TRBV6-1	TRBJ2-1	CASSAAGGGKRASSYNEQFF
TRBD1	TRBV29-1	TRBJ1-2	CSVDRGIPSYGYTF
TRBD2	TRBV5-1	TRBJ2-1	CASSLLASGGNNEQFF
NA	TRBV2	TRBJ2-1	CASDQGASYNEQFF
TRBD2	TRBV7-2	TRBJ2-7	CASSSNALVAGEQYF
NA	TRBV4-1	TRBJ2-1	CASRYTAGTEQFF
NA	TRBV28	TRBJ2-5	CASSPPDSYQETQYF
NA	TRBV11-3	TRBJ2-1	CASSDRGRNEQFF
NA	TRBV11-2	TRBJ2-5	CASSHTRFPQETQYF